This T cell receptor (beta chain) originates from a study of cytomegalovirus exposure and HLA in healthy donors. As for the study in general: Researchers found that less than 90% of over 350 genotyped donors fell within the Caucasian-associated ancestry cluster.

A remark on this clone: Its antigen is as yet unknown.

Germline V gives CDR1 SGHDT, CDR2 YYEEEE. The CDR3 has 15 residues. Trimming took off 0 bases at V and 1 base at J, with 10 bases between the two ends. Primers for the PCR totalled 60 Vbeta and 13 Jbeta. Libraries were prepared by immunoSEQ multiplex PCR; TCRdb keeps only in-frame clonotypes and omits some of them. Of 150,000 or so clones listed, approximately 88% are singletons. Study results and limitations: Prediction of most subjects' HLA-A and HLA-B alleles by TCR beta sequences was reportedly accurate. When analyzed later, a missense DCLRE1C variant was found to be linked to TCR beta V- and J-gene trimming. In a later analysis, specific HLA alleles were associated with 15,000 to 20,000 TCR beta sequences at a 0.05 false discovery rate.

The chain couples TRBV5-6 to TRBJ1-1; D not certain. The sequenced sample consisted of PBMCs. This sequence was found in a boy aged 2 to 10 in good health and CMV-seronegative. The CDR3 protein is CASSLVAQPNTEAFF. CDR3 bases: TGTGCCAGCAGCTTGGTAGCCCAGCCGAACACTGAAGCTTTCTTT.